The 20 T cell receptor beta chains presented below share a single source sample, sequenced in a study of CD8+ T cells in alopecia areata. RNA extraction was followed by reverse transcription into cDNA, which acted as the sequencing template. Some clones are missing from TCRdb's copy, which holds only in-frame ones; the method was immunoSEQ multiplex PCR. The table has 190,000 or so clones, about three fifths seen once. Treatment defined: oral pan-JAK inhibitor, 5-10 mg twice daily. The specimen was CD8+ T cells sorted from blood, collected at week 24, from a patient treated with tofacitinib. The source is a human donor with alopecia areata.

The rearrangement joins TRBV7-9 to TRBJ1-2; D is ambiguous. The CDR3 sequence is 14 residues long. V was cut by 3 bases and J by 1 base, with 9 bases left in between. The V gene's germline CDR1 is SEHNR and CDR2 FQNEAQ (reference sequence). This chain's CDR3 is CASSFDTYNYGYTF. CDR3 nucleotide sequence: TGTGCCAGCAGCTTCGACACTTATAACTATGGCTACACCTTC.

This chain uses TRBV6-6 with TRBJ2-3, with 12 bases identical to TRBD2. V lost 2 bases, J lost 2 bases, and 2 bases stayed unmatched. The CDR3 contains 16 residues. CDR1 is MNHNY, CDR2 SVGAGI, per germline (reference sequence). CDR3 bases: TGTGCCAGCAGTTACGGACTAGCGGGGCCCACAGATACGCAGTATTTT. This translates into CASSYGLAGPTDTQYF.

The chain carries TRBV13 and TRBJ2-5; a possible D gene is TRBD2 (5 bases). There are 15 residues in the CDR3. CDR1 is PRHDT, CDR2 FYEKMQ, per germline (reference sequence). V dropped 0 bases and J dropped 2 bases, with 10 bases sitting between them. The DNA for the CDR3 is TGTGCCAGCAGCTTAGGAAGCGGTGAGCAAGAGACCCAGTACTTC. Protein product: CASSLGSGEQETQYF.

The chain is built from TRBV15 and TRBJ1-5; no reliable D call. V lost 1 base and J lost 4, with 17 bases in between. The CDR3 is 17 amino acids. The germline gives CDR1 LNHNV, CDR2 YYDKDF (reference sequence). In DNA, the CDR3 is TGTGCCACCAGCAGAGCAGATGGACGGAAGGCTAATCAGCCCCAGCATTTT. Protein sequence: CATSRADGRKANQPQHF.

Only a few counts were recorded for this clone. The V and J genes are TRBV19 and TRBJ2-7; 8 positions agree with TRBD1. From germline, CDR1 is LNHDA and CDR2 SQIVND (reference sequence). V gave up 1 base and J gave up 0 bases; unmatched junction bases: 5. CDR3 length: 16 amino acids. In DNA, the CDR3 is TGTGCCAGTAGTATAGGAAGGACAGGGAGCTCCTACGAGCAGTACTTC. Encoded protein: CASSIGRTGSSYEQYF.

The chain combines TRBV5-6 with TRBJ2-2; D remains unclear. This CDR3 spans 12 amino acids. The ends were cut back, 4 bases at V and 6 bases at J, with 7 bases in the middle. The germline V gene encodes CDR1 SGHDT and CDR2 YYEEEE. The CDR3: CASSPTPGELFF. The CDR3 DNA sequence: TGTGCCAGCAGCCCCACTCCCGGGGAGCTGTTTTTT.

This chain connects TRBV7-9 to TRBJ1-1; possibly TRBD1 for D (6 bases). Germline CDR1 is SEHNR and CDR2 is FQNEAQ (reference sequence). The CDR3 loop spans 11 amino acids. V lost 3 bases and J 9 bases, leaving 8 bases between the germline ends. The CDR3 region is CASSFDRQAFF. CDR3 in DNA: TGTGCCAGCAGCTTTGACAGGCAAGCTTTCTTT. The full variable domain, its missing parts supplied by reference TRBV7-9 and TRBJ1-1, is DTGVSQNPRHKITKRGQNVTFRCDPISEHNRLYWYRQTLGQGPEFLTYFQNEAQLEKSRLLSDRFSAERPKGSFSTLEIQRTEQGDSAMYLCASSFDRQAFFGQGTRLTVV.

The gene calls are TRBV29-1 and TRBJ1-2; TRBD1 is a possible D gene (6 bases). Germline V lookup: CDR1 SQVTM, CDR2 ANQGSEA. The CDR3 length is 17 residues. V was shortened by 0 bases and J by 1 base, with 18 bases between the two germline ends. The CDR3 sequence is CSVEDHVDRTFNYGYTF. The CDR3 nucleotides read TGCAGCGTTGAAGATCATGTGGACAGAACATTTAACTATGGCTACACCTTC.

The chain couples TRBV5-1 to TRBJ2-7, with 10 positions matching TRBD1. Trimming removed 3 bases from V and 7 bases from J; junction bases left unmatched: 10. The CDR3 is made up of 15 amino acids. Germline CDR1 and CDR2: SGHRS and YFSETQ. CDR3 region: CASSSSRQGAGEQYF. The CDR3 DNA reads TGCGCCAGCAGCTCCTCGAGACAGGGGGCTGGGGAGCAGTACTTC.

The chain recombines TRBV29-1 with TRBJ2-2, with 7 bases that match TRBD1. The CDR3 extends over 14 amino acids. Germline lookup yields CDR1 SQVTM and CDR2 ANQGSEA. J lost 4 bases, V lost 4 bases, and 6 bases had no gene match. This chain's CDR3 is CSVVTGAGTGELFF. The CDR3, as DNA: TGCAGCGTTGTAACAGGGGCAGGCACCGGGGAGCTGTTTTTT.

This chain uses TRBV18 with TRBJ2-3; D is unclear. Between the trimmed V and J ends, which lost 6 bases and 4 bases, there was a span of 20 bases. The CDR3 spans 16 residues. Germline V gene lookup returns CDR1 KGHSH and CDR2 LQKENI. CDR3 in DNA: TGTGCCAGCTCTTCGGGCCGGACCCTCAAAGCAGATACGCAGTATTTT. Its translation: CASSSGRTLKADTQYF.

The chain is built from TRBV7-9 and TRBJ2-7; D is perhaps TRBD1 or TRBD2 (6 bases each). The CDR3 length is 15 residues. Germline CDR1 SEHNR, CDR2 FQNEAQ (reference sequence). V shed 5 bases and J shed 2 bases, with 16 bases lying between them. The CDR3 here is CASSTEGGRAYEQYF. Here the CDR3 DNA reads TGTGCCAGCAGCACGGAGGGGGGTCGAGCCTACGAGCAGTACTTC.

The CDR3 region has the DNA TGTGCCAGCAGCTCAGGGAACACTGAAGCTTTCTTT. It yields the protein CASSSGNTEAFF. V usage is TRBV5-6 and J usage is TRBJ1-1; no definite D call. Germline CDR1 and CDR2: SGHDT and YYEEEE. The CDR3 is made up of 12 amino acids. The V and J ends lost 3 bases and 1 base respectively, with 4 bases between them.

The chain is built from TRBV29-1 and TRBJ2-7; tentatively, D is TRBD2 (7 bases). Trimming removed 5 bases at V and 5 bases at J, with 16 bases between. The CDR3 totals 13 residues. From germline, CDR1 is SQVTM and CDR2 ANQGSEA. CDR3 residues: CSVRGGSLHEQYF. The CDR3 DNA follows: TGCAGCGTTAGGGGGGGGTCTTTACACGAGCAGTACTTC.

CDR3 in amino acids: CASRIGQKNQPQHF. In nucleotides, the CDR3 is TGTGCCAGCAGAATCGGACAGAAAAATCAGCCCCAGCATTTT. The chain uses TRBV28 and TRBJ1-5; TRBD1 might be the D (6 bases). Germline V gene lookup returns CDR1 MDHEN and CDR2 SYDVKM. V lost 6 bases to trimming and J lost 4 bases, with 13 bases between them. The CDR3 length is 14 residues.

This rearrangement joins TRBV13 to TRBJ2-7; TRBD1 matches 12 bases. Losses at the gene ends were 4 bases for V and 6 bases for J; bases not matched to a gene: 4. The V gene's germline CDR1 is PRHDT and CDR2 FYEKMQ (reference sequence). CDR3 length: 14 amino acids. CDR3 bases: TGTGCCAGCAGCTCCGGGACAGGGGGCGGCGAGCAGTACTTC. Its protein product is CASSSGTGGGEQYF.

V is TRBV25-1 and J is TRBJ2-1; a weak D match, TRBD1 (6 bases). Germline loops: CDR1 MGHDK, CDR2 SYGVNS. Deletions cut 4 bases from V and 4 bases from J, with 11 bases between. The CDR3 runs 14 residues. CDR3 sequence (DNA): TGTGCCAGCAGTGTAAGCCAGGGGTACAATGAGCAGTTCTTC. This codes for CASSVSQGYNEQFF.

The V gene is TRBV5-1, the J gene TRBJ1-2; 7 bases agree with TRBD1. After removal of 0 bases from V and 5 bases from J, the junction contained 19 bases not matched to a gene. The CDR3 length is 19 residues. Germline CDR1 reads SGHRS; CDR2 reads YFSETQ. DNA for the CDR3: TGCGCCAGCAGCTTGGCCCGCCATGAGAGTCAGGGGGACTTGTATGGCTACACCTTC. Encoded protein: CASSLARHESQGDLYGYTF.

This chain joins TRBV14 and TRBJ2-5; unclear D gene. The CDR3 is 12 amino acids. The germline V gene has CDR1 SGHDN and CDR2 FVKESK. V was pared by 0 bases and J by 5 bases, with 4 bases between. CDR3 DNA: TGTGCCAGCAGCCAAGAGTGGGAGACCCAGTACTTC. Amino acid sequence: CASSQEWETQYF.

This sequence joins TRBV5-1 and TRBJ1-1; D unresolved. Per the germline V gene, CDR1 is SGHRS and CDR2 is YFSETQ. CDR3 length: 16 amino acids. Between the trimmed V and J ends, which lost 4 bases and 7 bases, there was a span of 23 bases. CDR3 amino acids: CASSPDLRGGSGEAFF. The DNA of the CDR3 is TGCGCCAGCAGCCCGGATCTTCGGGGAGGTTCAGGTGAAGCTTTCTTT.